The rows below give T cell receptor beta chains drawn from one sample of a study of Graves' ophthalmopathy and Graves' hyperthyroidism. TCRdb fed the multiplex PCR reads into MiXCR, producing one record per CDR3 protein. The table records 450,000 or so distinct CDR3 sequences, under 15% of them present only once. The sample was blood. Receptors were obtained from a woman aged 25 to 45 with Graves' ophthalmopathy. The CDR3 runs from the conserved cysteine through the conserved F or W. Fields, in order: clone size, J gene, V gene, D gene, CDR3 DNA, CDR3 protein. The D gene is left open where the match is weak. Only some rows state a clone size, as once, few, many or a class for expanded clones.

>many|TRBJ1-1|TRBV28|.
TGTGCCAGCAGAATGAACACTGAAGCTTTCTTT
CASRMNTEAFF
>.|TRBJ1-2|TRBV6-1|.
TGTGCCAGCATGGTATCAGGGTCGATTAGCTATGGCTACACCTTC
CASMVSGSISYGYTF
>.|TRBJ1-1|TRBV6-5|.
TGTGCCAGCACATTGTACCTGAACACTGAAGCTTTCTTT
CASTLYLNTEAFF
>many|TRBJ1-1|TRBV12-3/TRBV12-4|.
TGTGCCAGCAGTTTAATGTATCGGGGGATGAACACTGAAGCTTTCTTT
CASSLMYRGMNTEAFF
>many|TRBJ1-3|TRBV28|.
TGTGCCAGCAGTTGGGGGGAAACTGGAAACACCATATATTTT
CASSWGETGNTIYF
>many|TRBJ2-7|TRBV27|.
TGTGCCAGCAGGACAGACCTAAGTGCCTACGAGCAGTACTTC
CASRTDLSAYEQYF
>many|TRBJ2-7|TRBV5-1|.
TGCGCCAGCACCCTAGGGAGGCAGGGATTTTACGAGCAGTACTTC
CASTLGRQGFYEQYF
>many|TRBJ2-7|TRBV18|.
TGTGCCAGCTCCCCTGCCGGCTTCCGCCCGGGAGAGCAGTACTTC
CASSPAGFRPGEQYF
>many|TRBJ1-2|TRBV11-2|.
TGTGCCAGCAGCTCCCCCGGCCGGGGCTATGGCTACACCTTC
CASSSPGRGYGYTF
>.|TRBJ2-5|TRBV30|.
TGTGCCTGGAGTCCCTGGCATCACCAAGAGACCCAGTACTTC
CAWSPWHHQETQYF
>many|TRBJ1-2|TRBV28|TRBD1
TGTGCCAGCAGCATGACAGGGGAGTATGGCTACACCTTC
CASSMTGEYGYTF
>few|TRBJ2-5|TRBV9|TRBD1
TGTGCCAGCAAATCAGCAGGGGGCGCGAGGGAGACCCAGTACTTC
CASKSAGGARETQYF
>many|TRBJ1-5|TRBV12-3/TRBV12-4|.
TGTGCCAGCAGTCCCCGGGGGCCCGATCAGCCCCAGCATTTT
CASSPRGPDQPQHF
>.|TRBJ2-5|TRBV6-5|.
TGTGCCAGCAGTTTAACAGCGTACCAAGAGACCCAGTACTTC
CASSLTAYQETQYF
>many|TRBJ1-6|TRBV6-1|.
TGTGCCAGCAGTGATCGAGGAGGTTCACCCCTCCACTTT
CASSDRGGSPLHF
>many|TRBJ2-5|TRBV24-1|TRBD2
TGTGCCACCAGTGACTCCCGACTAGCATCACAGGAGACCCAGTACTTC
CATSDSRLASQETQYF
>many|TRBJ2-7|TRBV28|.
TGTGCCAGCGTATCCTCTTACTTGGGGCAGAACTCCTACGAGCAGTACTTC
CASVSSYLGQNSYEQYF
>.|TRBJ2-4|TRBV12-3/TRBV12-4|.
TGTGCCAGCAGTTTTGGGACTGTTATTCGTAAATACTTC
CASSFGTVIRKYF
>few|TRBJ2-7|TRBV18|TRBD2
TGTGCCAGTCACGCCCAGGGGACTAGCGGGAGTTACGAGCAGTACTTC
CASHAQGTSGSYEQYF
>many|TRBJ1-1|TRBV7-9|.
TGTGCCAGCAGCTTAAACGGGGGGACCACTGAAGCTTTCTTT
CASSLNGGTTEAFF
>many|TRBJ1-1|TRBV15|.
TGTGCCACCAGCAGAGGACGTGACACTGAAGCTTTCTTT
CATSRGRDTEAFF
>many|TRBJ2-7|TRBV13|TRBD1
TGTGCCAGCAGCTGGAAGGACAGGGGCTACGAGCAGTACTTC
CASSWKDRGYEQYF
>many|TRBJ1-3|TRBV25-1|.
TGTGCCAGCAGTGAATCCCTCGGCCGGCCGGGCATATATTTT
CASSESLGRPGIYF